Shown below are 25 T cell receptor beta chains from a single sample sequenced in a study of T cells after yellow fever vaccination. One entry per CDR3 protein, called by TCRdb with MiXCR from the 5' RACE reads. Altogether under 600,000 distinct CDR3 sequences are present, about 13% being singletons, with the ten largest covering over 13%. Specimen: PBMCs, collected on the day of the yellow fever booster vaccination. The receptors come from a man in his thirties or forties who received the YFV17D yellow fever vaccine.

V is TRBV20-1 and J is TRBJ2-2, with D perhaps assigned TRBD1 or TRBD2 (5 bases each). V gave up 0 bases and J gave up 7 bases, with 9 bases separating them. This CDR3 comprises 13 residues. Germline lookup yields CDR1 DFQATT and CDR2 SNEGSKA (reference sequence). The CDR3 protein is CSARDWGSGELFF. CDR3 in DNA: TGCAGTGCTAGAGATTGGGGGAGCGGGGAGCTGTTTTTT.

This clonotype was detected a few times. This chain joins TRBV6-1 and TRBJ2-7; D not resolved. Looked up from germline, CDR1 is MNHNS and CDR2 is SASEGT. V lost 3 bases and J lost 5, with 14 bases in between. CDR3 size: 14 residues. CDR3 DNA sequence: TGTGCCAGCAGTGATCGTGGGTTTTCCCACGAGCAGTACTTC. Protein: CASSDRGFSHEQYF.

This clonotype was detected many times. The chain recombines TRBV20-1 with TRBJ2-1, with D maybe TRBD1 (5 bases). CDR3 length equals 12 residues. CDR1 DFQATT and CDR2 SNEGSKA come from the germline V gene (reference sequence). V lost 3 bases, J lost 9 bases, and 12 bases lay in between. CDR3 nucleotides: TGCAGTGCTAGTCAGGGCCGCTTTGAGCAGTTCTTC. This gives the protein CSASQGRFEQFF.

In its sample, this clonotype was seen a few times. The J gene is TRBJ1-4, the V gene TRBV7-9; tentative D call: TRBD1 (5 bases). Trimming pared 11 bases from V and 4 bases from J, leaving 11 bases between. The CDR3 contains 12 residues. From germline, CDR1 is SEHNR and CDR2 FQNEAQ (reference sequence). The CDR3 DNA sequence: TGTGCCTGCGGGACCCATAATGAAAAACTGTTTTTT. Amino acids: CACGTHNEKLFF.

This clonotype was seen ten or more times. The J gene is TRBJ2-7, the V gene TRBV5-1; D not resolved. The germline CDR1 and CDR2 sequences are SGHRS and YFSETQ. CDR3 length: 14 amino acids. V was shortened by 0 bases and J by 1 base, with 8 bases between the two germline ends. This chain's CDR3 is CASSLEGRSYEQYF. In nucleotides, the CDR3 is TGCGCCAGCAGCTTGGAGGGCCGATCCTACGAGCAGTACTTC.

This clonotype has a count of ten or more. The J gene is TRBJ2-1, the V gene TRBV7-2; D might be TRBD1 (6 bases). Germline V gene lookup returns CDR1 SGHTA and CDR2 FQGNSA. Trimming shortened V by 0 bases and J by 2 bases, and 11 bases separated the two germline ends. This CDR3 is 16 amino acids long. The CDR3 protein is CASSLAGTTAYNEQFF. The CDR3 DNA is TGTGCCAGCAGCTTAGCCGGGACAACCGCCTACAATGAGCAGTTCTTC. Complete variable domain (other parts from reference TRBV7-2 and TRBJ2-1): GAGVSQSPSNKVTEKGKDVELRCDPISGHTALYWYRQSLGQGLEFLIYFQGNSAPDKSGLPSDRFSAERTGGSVSTLTIQRTQQEDSAVYLCASSLAGTTAYNEQFFGPGTRLTVL.

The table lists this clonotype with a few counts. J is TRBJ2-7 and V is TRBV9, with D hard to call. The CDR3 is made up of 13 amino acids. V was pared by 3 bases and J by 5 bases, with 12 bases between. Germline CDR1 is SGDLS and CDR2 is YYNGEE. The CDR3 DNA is TGTGCCAGCAGCGGACCCTCGGCCCACGAGCAGTACTTC. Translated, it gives CASSGPSAHEQYF.

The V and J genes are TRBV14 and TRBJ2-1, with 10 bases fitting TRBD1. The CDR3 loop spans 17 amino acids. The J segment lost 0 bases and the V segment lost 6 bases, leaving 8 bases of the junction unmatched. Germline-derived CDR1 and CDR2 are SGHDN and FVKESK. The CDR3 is CASRPGTGATSYNEQFF. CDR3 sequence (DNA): TGTGCCAGCAGACCCGGGACAGGGGCCACCTCCTACAATGAGCAGTTCTTC.

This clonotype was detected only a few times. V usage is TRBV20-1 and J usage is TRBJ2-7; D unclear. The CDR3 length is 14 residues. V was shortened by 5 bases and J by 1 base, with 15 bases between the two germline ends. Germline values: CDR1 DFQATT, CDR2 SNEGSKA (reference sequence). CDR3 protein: CSAPLTQRSYEQYF. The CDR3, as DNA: TGCAGTGCTCCCCTGACACAGAGGTCCTACGAGCAGTACTTC.

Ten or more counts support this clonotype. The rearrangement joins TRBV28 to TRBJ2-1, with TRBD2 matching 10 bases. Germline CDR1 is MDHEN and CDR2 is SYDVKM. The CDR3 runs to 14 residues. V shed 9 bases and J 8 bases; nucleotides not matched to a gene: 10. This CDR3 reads CASFLAGAKDEQFF. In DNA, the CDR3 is TGTGCCAGTTTTCTAGCGGGAGCTAAGGATGAGCAGTTCTTC.

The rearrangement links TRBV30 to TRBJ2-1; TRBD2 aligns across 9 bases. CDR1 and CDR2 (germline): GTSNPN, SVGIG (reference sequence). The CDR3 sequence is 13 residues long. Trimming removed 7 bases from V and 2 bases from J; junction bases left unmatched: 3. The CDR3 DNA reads TGTGCCTCCATAGCGGGAGCCTACAATGAGCAGTTCTTC. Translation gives CASIAGAYNEQFF.

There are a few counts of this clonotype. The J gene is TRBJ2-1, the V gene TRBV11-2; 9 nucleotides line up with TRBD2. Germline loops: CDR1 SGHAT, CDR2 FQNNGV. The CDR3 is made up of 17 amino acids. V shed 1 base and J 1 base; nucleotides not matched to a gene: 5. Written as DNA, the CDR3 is TGTGCCAGCAGCTTAGTTCCCCTAGCGGGGTCCTACAATGAGCAGTTCTTC. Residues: CASSLVPLAGSYNEQFF.

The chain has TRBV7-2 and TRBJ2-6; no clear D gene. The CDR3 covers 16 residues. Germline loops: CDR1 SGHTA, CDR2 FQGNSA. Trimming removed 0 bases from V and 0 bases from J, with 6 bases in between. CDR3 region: CASSLARSSGANVLTF. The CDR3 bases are TGTGCCAGCAGCTTAGCGAGGAGCTCTGGGGCCAACGTCCTGACTTTC.

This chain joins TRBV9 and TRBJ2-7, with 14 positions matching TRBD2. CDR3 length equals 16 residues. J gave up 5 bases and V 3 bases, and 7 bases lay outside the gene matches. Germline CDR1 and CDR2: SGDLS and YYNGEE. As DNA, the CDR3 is TGTGCCAGCAGCGCTCAGGGACTAGCGGGAGCTGACGAGCAGTACTTC. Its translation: CASSAQGLAGADEQYF. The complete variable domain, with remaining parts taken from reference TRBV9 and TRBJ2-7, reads DSGVTQTPKHLITATGQRVTLRCSPRSGDLSVYWYQQSLDQGLQFLIQYYNGEERAKGNILERFSAQQFPDLHSELNLSSLELGDSALYFCASSAQGLAGADEQYFGPGTRLTVT.

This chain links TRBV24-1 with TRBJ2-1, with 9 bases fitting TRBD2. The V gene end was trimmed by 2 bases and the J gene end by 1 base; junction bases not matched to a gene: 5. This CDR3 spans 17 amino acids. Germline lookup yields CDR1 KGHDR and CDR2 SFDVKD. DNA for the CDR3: TGTGCCACCAGTGATTGGTCTAGCGGGAAATCCTACAATGAGCAGTTCTTC. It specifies CATSDWSSGKSYNEQFF.

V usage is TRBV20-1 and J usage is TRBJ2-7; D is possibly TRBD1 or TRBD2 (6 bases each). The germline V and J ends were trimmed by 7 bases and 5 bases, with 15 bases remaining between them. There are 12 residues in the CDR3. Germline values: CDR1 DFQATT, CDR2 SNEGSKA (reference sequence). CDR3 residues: CSGGGHVNEQYF. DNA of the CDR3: TGCAGTGGAGGGGGGCACGTCAACGAGCAGTACTTC.

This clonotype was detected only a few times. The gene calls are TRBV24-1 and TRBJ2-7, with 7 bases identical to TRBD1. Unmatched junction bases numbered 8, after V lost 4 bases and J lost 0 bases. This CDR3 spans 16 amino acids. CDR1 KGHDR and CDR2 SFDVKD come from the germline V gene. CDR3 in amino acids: CATSERPGTASYEQYF. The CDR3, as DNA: TGTGCCACCAGTGAAAGGCCCGGGACAGCCTCCTACGAGCAGTACTTC.

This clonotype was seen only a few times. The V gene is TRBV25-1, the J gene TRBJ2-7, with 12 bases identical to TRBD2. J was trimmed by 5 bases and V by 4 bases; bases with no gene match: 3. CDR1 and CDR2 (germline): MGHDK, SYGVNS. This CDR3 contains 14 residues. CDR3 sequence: CASSALAGGHEQYF. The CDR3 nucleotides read TGTGCCAGCAGTGCACTAGCGGGAGGCCACGAGCAGTACTTC.

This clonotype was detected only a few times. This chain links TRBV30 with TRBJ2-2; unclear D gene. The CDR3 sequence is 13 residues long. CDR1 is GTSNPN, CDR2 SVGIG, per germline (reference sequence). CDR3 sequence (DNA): TGTGCTCAAACCATCGCGAACACCGGGGAGCTGTTTTTT. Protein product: CAQTIANTGELFF.

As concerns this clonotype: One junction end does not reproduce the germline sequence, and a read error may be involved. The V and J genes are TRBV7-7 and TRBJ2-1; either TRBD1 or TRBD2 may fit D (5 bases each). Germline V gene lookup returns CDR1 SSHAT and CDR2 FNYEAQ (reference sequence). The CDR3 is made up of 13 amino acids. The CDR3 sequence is CASSLGDESEQFF. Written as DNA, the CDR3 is TGTGCTAGCAGCTTAGGGGACGAGAGTGAGCAGTTCTTC.

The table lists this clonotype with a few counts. CDR3 sequence: CASSKGLGLVNEQFF. Written as DNA, the CDR3 is TGTGCCAGCAGCAAAGGGCTGGGACTGGTAAATGAGCAGTTCTTC. The chain uses TRBV7-3 and TRBJ2-1; D may be TRBD2 (6 bases). Trimming shortened V by 5 bases and J by 7 bases, and 18 bases separated the two germline ends. Germline V gene lookup returns CDR1 SGHTA and CDR2 FQGTGA. The CDR3 contains 15 residues. Together with reference TRBV7-3 and TRBJ2-1, the CDR3 gives the full variable domain: GAGVSQTPSNKVTEKGKYVELRCDPISGHTALYWYRQSLGQGPEFLIYFQGTGAADDSGLPNDRFFAVRPEGSVSTLKIQRTERGDSAVYLCASSKGLGLVNEQFFGPGTRLTVL.

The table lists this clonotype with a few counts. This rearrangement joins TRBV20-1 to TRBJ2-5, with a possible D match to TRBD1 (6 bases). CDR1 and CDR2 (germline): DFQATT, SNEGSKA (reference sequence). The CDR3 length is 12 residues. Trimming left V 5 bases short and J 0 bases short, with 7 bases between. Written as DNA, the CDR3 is TGCAGTGCTGGACAGAACCAAGAGACCCAGTACTTC. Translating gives CSAGQNQETQYF.

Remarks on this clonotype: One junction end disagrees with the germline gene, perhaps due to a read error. The CDR3 protein is CASSLAGQDQQFF. DNA of the CDR3: TGTGCTAGCAGCTTAGCGGGGCAGGATCAGCAGTTCTTC. The chain links TRBV7-7 to TRBJ2-1; 8 bases match TRBD2. The germline gives CDR1 SSHAT, CDR2 FNYEAQ (reference sequence). This CDR3 region has 13 residues. The full variable domain, completed using reference TRBV7-7 and TRBJ2-1, is GAGVSQSPRYKVTKRGQDVTLRCDPISSHATLYWYQQALGQGPEFLTYFNYEAQPDKSGLPSDRFSAERPEGSISTLTIQRTEQRDSAMYRCASSLAGQDQQFFGPGTRLTVL.

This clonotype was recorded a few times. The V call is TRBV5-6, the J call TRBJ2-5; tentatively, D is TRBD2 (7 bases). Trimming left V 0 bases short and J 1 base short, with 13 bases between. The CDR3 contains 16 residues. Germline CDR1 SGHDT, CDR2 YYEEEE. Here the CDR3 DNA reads TGTGCCAGCAGCTTGGCGGGGGGCCCTATCCAAGAGACCCAGTACTTC. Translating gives CASSLAGGPIQETQYF.

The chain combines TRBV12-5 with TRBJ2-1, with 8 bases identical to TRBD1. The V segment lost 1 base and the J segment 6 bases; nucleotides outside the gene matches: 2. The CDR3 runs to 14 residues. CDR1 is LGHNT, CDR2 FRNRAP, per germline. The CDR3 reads CASGLATGGNEQFF. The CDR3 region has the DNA TGTGCTAGTGGTTTGGCCACAGGGGGCAATGAGCAGTTCTTC.